A single sample gave rise to the 8 T cell receptor beta chains below, sequenced in a study of blood T cell repertoires in COVID-19. Sequencing used immunoSEQ multiplex PCR; TCRdb keeps in-frame clones, though not all of them. Here the sample spans some 130,000 clones, 79% being singletons. Sequenced sample: peripheral blood. The receptors were sampled from a man aged 55 to 70 with acute or convalescent COVID-19.

The V and J genes are TRBV7-2 and TRBJ1-2, with TRBD1 matching 8 bases. This CDR3 has 15 amino acids. From germline, CDR1 is SGHTA and CDR2 FQGNSA. After removal of 5 bases from V and 6 bases from J, the junction contained 11 bases not matched to a gene. For the CDR3, the DNA is TGTGCCAGCAGCCCCCGACAGGGGTTGGGGGATGGCTACACCTTC. Translating gives CASSPRQGLGDGYTF.

V is TRBV6-2 or TRBV6-3 and J is TRBJ1-5, with 8 bases that match TRBD1. With V trimmed by 0 bases and J by 6 bases, 4 bases remained unmatched. The germline V gene encodes CDR1 MNHEY and CDR2 SVGEGT. The CDR3 loop spans 15 amino acids. The DNA for the CDR3 is TGTGCCAGCAGTTACTCGACCAGGGGGCTTCAGCCCCAGCATTTT. This translates into CASSYSTRGLQPQHF.

The V and J genes are TRBV4-3 and TRBJ1-3, with D unresolved. The CDR3 contains 17 residues. V was trimmed by 0 bases and J by 0 bases, leaving 12 bases between them. Germline assignment: CDR1 LGHNA and CDR2 YSLEER. The CDR3 nucleotides read TGCGCCAGCAGCCAAGACTACCCCGGGAGCTCTGGAAACACCATATATTTT. It codes for CASSQDYPGSSGNTIYF.

The V and J genes are TRBV3-1 (or the pseudogene TRBV3-2) and TRBJ1-2; D is uncertain. CDR1 is LGHDT and CDR2 is YNNKEL in the germline V gene (reference sequence). The CDR3 has 15 residues. V was clipped by 1 base and J by 0 bases, with 9 bases between them. CDR3 DNA: TGTGCCAGCAGCCAAGGCGGGAAAACTAACTATGGCTACACCTTC. It encodes CASSQGGKTNYGYTF.

This clone has more than one count but fewer than ten. The chain recombines TRBV28 with TRBJ1-2, with 7 nucleotides matching TRBD1. The germline CDR1 and CDR2 sequences are MDHEN and SYDVKM. J was trimmed by 5 bases and V by 6 bases; bases with no gene match: 9. The CDR3 is made up of 14 amino acids. CDR3: CASRWEGGWYGYTF. DNA of the CDR3: TGTGCCAGCAGGTGGGAAGGGGGCTGGTATGGCTACACCTTC.

This clone was counted a single time. The chain combines TRBV19 with TRBJ1-1; D not resolved. The CDR3 covers 15 residues. CDR1 is LNHDA, CDR2 SQIVND, per germline (reference sequence). V gave up 6 bases and J gave up 1 base, with 15 bases separating them. DNA of the CDR3: TGTGCCAGTAGCGAAACAGTGAACCAGAACACTGAAGCTTTCTTT. Encoded protein: CASSETVNQNTEAFF.

The chain joins TRBV7-9 to TRBJ1-5; possible D gene TRBD1, 5 bases. The CDR3 has 18 amino acids. V lost 2 bases and J lost 4, with 21 bases in between. Germline CDR1 SEHNR, CDR2 FQNEAQ (reference sequence). This CDR3 reads CASSLRGWGLGKNQPQHF. Here the CDR3 DNA reads TGTGCCAGCAGCTTACGGGGATGGGGACTGGGAAAAAATCAGCCCCAGCATTTT.

This clone came up a few times. CDR3 loop: CASSQDGQRTGELFF. CDR3 nucleotide sequence: TGCGCCAGCAGCCAAGATGGACAGAGAACCGGGGAGCTGTTTTTT. The chain uses TRBV4-3 and TRBJ2-2, with D perhaps matching TRBD1 (6 bases). The V gene's germline CDR1 is LGHNA and CDR2 YSLEER. The CDR3 is 15 amino acids. Trimming shortened V by 0 bases and J by 5 bases, and 10 bases separated the two germline ends.